Each of the 4 T cell receptor beta chains below was sequenced from the same sample in a study of blood T cell repertoires in COVID-19. The assay was immunoSEQ multiplex PCR, and TCRdb's table has in-frame clones only and misses some. The table lists some 350,000 clones, 85% to 90% of them singletons. The sequenced sample consisted of peripheral blood. The receptors stem from a man between 18 and 35 years old with active or convalescent COVID-19.

The chain couples TRBV7-2 to TRBJ2-7; 12 bases are a match to TRBD2. Germline V CDR1 and CDR2: SGHTA, FQGNSA. This CDR3 spans 16 amino acids. V trimming: 3 bases; J trimming: 3 bases; junction bases outside the gene matches: 6. CDR3 loop: CASSFGLAGLLYEQYF. CDR3 DNA: TGTGCCAGCAGCTTCGGACTAGCGGGGCTACTCTACGAGCAGTACTTC. Based on the CDR3 plus reference TRBV7-2 and TRBJ2-7, the full variable domain is GAGVSQSPSNKVTEKGKDVELRCDPISGHTALYWYRQSLGQGLEFLIYFQGNSAPDKSGLPSDRFSAERTGGSVSTLTIQRTQQEDSAVYLCASSFGLAGLLYEQYFGPGTRLTVT.

The V call is TRBV6-2 or TRBV6-3, the J call TRBJ2-5; D is perhaps TRBD1 (5 bases). V gave up 4 bases and J gave up 1 base, with 13 bases separating them. The CDR3 consists of 15 residues. Germline values: CDR1 MNHEY, CDR2 SVGEGT. This CDR3 is CASSSASGPQETQYF. The CDR3 region has the DNA TGTGCCAGCAGTTCCGCCTCAGGGCCCCAAGAGACCCAGTACTTC.

This sequence joins TRBV2 and TRBJ1-4; D gene unclear. Germline-derived CDR1 and CDR2 are SNHLY and FYNNEI. This CDR3 has 11 amino acids. Trimming removed 5 bases at V and 8 bases at J, with 6 bases between. The CDR3 DNA follows: TGTGCCAGCAGTCCGAGAGAAAAACTGTTTTTT. Translated: CASSPREKLFF.

The chain is built from TRBV24-1 and TRBJ1-6; D is unresolved. The CDR3 consists of 16 residues. CDR1 KGHDR and CDR2 SFDVKD come from the germline V gene. Deletions cut 9 bases from V and 0 bases from J, with 14 bases between. CDR3 amino acids: CATPNQVSSYNSPLHF. The CDR3 coding sequence is TGTGCCACCCCCAATCAGGTAAGCTCCTATAATTCACCCCTCCACTTT.